A single sample is the source of the 17 T cell receptor beta chains below, sequenced in a study of blood T cells in healthy people across ages. With a J-beta primer mix and a sample-barcoded 5' primer, a second PCR ran 7 to 11 cycles. TCRdb processed the 5' RACE reads anew with MiXCR; each CDR3 protein has one entry. The sample consists of about 1,400,000 distinct CDR3 sequences, roughly 64% of them appearing once. The material sequenced was blood. These receptors were taken from a man younger than 35 in good health.

This chain joins TRBV12-3 or TRBV12-4 and TRBJ2-5; 7 positions match TRBD1. The DNA end lines up better with TRBJ2-7; the J call may be wrong. The CDR3 has 14 residues. CDR3 in DNA: TGTGCCAGCAGTTTACGGACAGGCTGGGCCGAGCAGTACTTC. Translating gives CASSLRTGWAEQYF.

V gene TRBV12-3 or TRBV12-4 combines with J gene TRBJ2-5, with TRBD2 identical over 7 bases. CDR3 length equals 14 residues. The V and J ends lost 6 bases and 2 bases, in that order; junction bases with no gene match: 6. The DNA of the CDR3 is TGTGCCAGCAGCCCTGCGGGGGTACAAGAGACCCAGTACTTC. Translation gives CASSPAGVQETQYF.

The J gene is TRBJ1-6, the V gene TRBV5-1; D is possibly TRBD1 (5 bases). This CDR3 is built from 14 residues. V shed 2 bases and J shed 8 bases, with 11 bases lying between them. Germline V gene sequence: CDR1 SGHRS, CDR2 YFSETQ. The CDR3 DNA sequence: TGCGCCAGCAGCTTCGGGACTGCGGATTCACCCCTCCACTTT. Its translation is CASSFGTADSPLHF.

This chain links TRBV28 with TRBJ2-7; unclear D gene. CDR1 and CDR2 from the germline V gene are MDHEN and SYDVKM. The V gene lost 7 bases and the J gene lost 2 bases, with 9 bases spanning the gap. CDR3 size: 12 residues. Here the CDR3 reads CASTDEPYEQYF. For the CDR3, the DNA is TGTGCCAGCACCGACGAACCCTACGAGCAGTACTTC.

The chain recombines TRBV28 with TRBJ2-1, with TRBD2 matching over 10 bases. The germline V gene has CDR1 MDHEN and CDR2 SYDVKM. This CDR3 is built from 14 residues. V gave up 6 bases and J gave up 2 bases; unmatched junction bases: 1. For the CDR3, the DNA is TGTGCCAGCAGAAGCGGGGGGGCCTACAATGAGCAGTTCTTC. Amino acid sequence: CASRSGGAYNEQFF.

This chain links TRBV28 with TRBJ2-3; no firm D call. With 2 bases removed from V and 4 bases from J, the gap between germline ends came to 13 bases. The CDR3 sequence is 15 residues long. CDR1 is MDHEN, CDR2 SYDVKM, per germline. The CDR3 DNA sequence: TGTGCCAGCAGTTTAGGAGATAGTAACTCAGATACGCAGTATTTT. It encodes CASSLGDSNSDTQYF.

This clonotype has a single count. The genes are TRBV7-9 and TRBJ1-1; a possible D gene is TRBD1 (5 bases). The CDR3 spans 14 residues. Deletions cut 3 bases from V and 1 base from J, with 9 bases between. The germline V gene encodes CDR1 SEHNR and CDR2 FQNEAQ (reference sequence). CDR3 bases: TGTGCCAGCAGCTTTGGACACGAGAACACTGAAGCTTTCTTT. It encodes CASSFGHENTEAFF.

The V gene is TRBV5-4, the J gene TRBJ2-2; 7 bases are a match to TRBD1. CDR1 and CDR2 (germline): SGHNT, YYREEE (reference sequence). The CDR3 length is 17 residues. Unmatched junction bases numbered 9, after V lost 4 bases and J lost 0 bases. The DNA of the CDR3 is TGTGCCAGCAGCCCCGACAGGGCCACTACGAACACCGGGGAGCTGTTTTTT. It yields the protein CASSPDRATTNTGELFF. Drawing the rest from reference TRBV5-4 and TRBJ2-2, the complete variable domain is ETGVTQSPTHLIKTRGQQVTLRCSSQSGHNTVSWYQQALGQGPQFIFQYYREEENGRGNFPPRFSGLQFPNYSSELNVNALELDDSALYLCASSPDRATTNTGELFFGEGSRLTVL.

CDR3 loop: CASSDAGVYEQYF. CDR3 coding DNA: TGTGCCAGCAGTGACGCAGGGGTCTACGAGCAGTACTTC. This chain links TRBV6-6 with TRBJ2-7, with D maybe TRBD1 (6 bases). The ends were cut back, 5 bases at V and 3 bases at J, with 11 bases in the middle. This CDR3 is built from 13 residues. Germline CDR1 reads MNHNY; CDR2 reads SVGAGI (reference sequence).

The chain links TRBV29-1 to TRBJ1-2; TRBD1 is a possible D gene (5 bases). Germline V gives CDR1 SQVTM, CDR2 ANQGSEA. V was shortened by 3 bases and J by 0 bases, with 11 bases between the two germline ends. This CDR3 comprises 14 residues. CDR3 protein: CSVESAGANYGYTF. The CDR3, as DNA: TGCAGCGTTGAGTCAGCGGGGGCTAACTATGGCTACACCTTC.

The V gene is TRBV6-6, the J gene TRBJ1-2; D unresolved. From germline, CDR1 is MNHNY and CDR2 SVGAGI (reference sequence). V lost 2 bases and J 6 bases, leaving 16 bases between the germline ends. The CDR3 has 15 residues. CDR3 residues: CASSYPLQSRNGYTF. The CDR3 DNA reads as TGTGCCAGCAGTTACCCACTTCAGAGTCGGAATGGCTACACCTTC.

V gene TRBV7-9 combines with J gene TRBJ1-2; tentatively, D is TRBD1 (5 bases). The CDR3 is 16 residues long. V lost 5 bases and J lost 5, with 21 bases in between. CDR1 and CDR2 (germline): SEHNR, FQNEAQ (reference sequence). CDR3 coding DNA: TGTGCCAGCAGCCCGGTGTCCGGGGCCTCCAAATATGGCTACACCTTC. This codes for CASSPVSGASKYGYTF.

The gene calls are TRBV20-1 and TRBJ2-5, with 12 nucleotides matching TRBD1. Trimming cost V 3 bases and J 5 bases; bases outside gene matches: 4. The CDR3 spans 14 residues. CDR1 and CDR2 from the germline V gene are DFQATT and SNEGSKA (reference sequence). The CDR3 spells CSASGTGGWETQYF. The CDR3 nucleotides are TGCAGTGCTAGTGGGACAGGGGGCTGGGAGACCCAGTACTTC.

The chain links TRBV5-1 to TRBJ2-3; D could derive from TRBD1 or TRBD2 (5 bases each). The CDR3 has 17 residues. In germline, CDR1 is SGHRS, CDR2 YFSETQ. Deletions cut 4 bases from V and 2 bases from J, with 20 bases between. The chain's CDR3 is CASSHHRDGTDTDTQYF. The CDR3 region has the DNA TGCGCCAGCAGCCACCACCGGGACGGCACTGACACAGATACGCAGTATTTT. The full variable domain, completed using reference TRBV5-1 and TRBJ2-3, is KAGVTQTPRYLIKTRGQQVTLSCSPISGHRSVSWYQQTPGQGLQFLFEYFSETQRNKGNFPGRFSGRQFSNSRSEMNVSTLELGDSALYLCASSHHRDGTDTDTQYFGPGTRLTVL.

Only a few counts were recorded for this clonotype. V gene TRBV27 combines with J gene TRBJ1-5; D not resolved. Trimming stripped 2 bases from V and 0 bases from J, with 8 bases between. Per germline, CDR1 MNHEY and CDR2 SMNVEV (reference sequence). This CDR3 comprises 15 residues. This CDR3 reads CASSLERFSNQPQHF. The CDR3 region has the DNA TGTGCCAGCAGTTTAGAACGGTTTAGCAATCAGCCCCAGCATTTT.

The chain joins TRBV7-2 to TRBJ2-3; possible D gene TRBD2, 6 bases. V lost 5 bases and J lost 3, with 27 bases in between. This CDR3 comprises 19 residues. CDR1 is SGHTA and CDR2 is FQGNSA in the germline V gene. In nucleotides, the CDR3 is TGTGCCAGCAGCGGCACGGGACTTAAAACCGGAATAACAACAGATACGCAGTATTTT. It is translated as CASSGTGLKTGITTDTQYF.

The chain couples TRBV5-1 to TRBJ2-7; 7 bases align to TRBD2. Germline CDR1 and CDR2: SGHRS and YFSETQ. Trimming took 0 bases from V and 1 from J; bases not matched to a gene: 7. The CDR3 length is 16 residues. CDR3 sequence reads: CASSLDGGGLSYEQYF. Here the CDR3 DNA reads TGCGCCAGCAGCTTGGATGGCGGGGGTTTATCCTACGAGCAGTACTTC.